Sequencing of this T cell receptor (beta chain) was carried out in a study of identical twins. A universal primer site was added by template switching, and unique molecular identifiers were carried by the cDNA. TCRdb passed the 5' RACE reads through MiXCR, listing each CDR3 protein once. The sample records 700,000 to 950,000 distinct CDR3 sequences, more than 9% being singletons. This clonotype was recorded at least ten times. Germline CDR1 and CDR2: MGHRA and YSYEKL. The CDR3 is made up of 13 amino acids. Trimming pared 4 bases from V and 3 bases from J, leaving 8 bases between. These sequences were also reported in another study, on yellow fever vaccine responses in identical twins. That source adds: Twins' vaccine T cell responses reportedly seemed partly convergent and partly personalized.

This chain joins TRBV4-1 and TRBJ2-3; D is uncertain. The source is a woman under 30 in good health. Sequenced input: PBMCs. CDR3 loop: CASSPPGTDTQYF. In DNA form, the CDR3 reads TGCGCCAGCAGCCCACCTGGTACAGATACGCAGTATTTT.